This T cell receptor beta chain came from a study of blood T cells in healthy people across ages. Then a second PCR, running roughly 6 to 12 cycles, was carried out with a sample-barcoded 5' primer and a J-beta primer mix. Each CDR3 protein gets one entry after TCRdb re-called the 5' RACE reads with MiXCR. The sample carries 600,000 to 650,000 distinct CDR3 sequences, around three fifths recorded once. Germline V lookup: CDR1 SEHNR, CDR2 FQNEAQ (reference sequence). This CDR3 is 15 amino acids long. The clonotype originates from a man aged 55-75 years in good health. Sample: blood. The chain recombines TRBV7-9 with TRBJ2-1, with TRBD2 matching 7 bases. Near its end, the DNA agrees better with TRBJ2-7, so the J call may be wrong. The CDR3 loop is CASSRGDYSYNEQYF. In nucleotides, the CDR3 is TGTGCCAGCAGCCGGGGGGACTACTCCTACAATGAGCAGTACTTC.